Following are 27 T cell receptor beta chains from one sample sequenced in a study of neurological immune-mediated disorders. TCRdb reprocessed the 5' RACE reads via MiXCR and lists one record per CDR3 protein. The sample shows more than 35,000 distinct CDR3 sequences, about 6% of them seen only once. The sample comprised CD4+ T cells from blood. All receptors derive from a woman aged 40 to 50 in good health.

This clonotype was detected ten times or more. The J gene is TRBJ2-6, the V gene TRBV5-1; D gene ambiguous. This CDR3 has 16 residues. V shed 0 bases and J shed 1 base, with 8 bases lying between them. The germline gives CDR1 SGHRS, CDR2 YFSETQ. CDR3 DNA: TGCGCCAGCAGCTTGGCCTTGGTGTCTGGGGCCAACGTCCTGACTTTC. Amino acids: CASSLALVSGANVLTF.

This clonotype was counted many times. This rearrangement joins TRBV6-5 to TRBJ1-1, with TRBD1 matching over 7 bases. The CDR3 is 14 amino acids. The V gene end was trimmed by 2 bases and the J gene end by 5 bases; junction bases not matched to a gene: 5. The germline V gene encodes CDR1 MNHEY and CDR2 SVGAGI. CDR3: CASSYATGRTEAFF. In nucleotides, the CDR3 is TGTGCCAGCAGTTACGCGACAGGGAGGACTGAAGCTTTCTTT.

In this sample, this clonotype turned up many times. This chain uses TRBV12-3 or TRBV12-4 with TRBJ2-7; 9 positions match TRBD1. With 7 bases clipped from V and 2 bases from J, the junction kept 12 bases outside the gene matches. The CDR3 runs to 16 residues. CDR3 DNA: TGTGCCAGCACCCTACTCACCGGGACAGGGACCTACGAGCAGTACTTC. Protein sequence: CASTLLTGTGTYEQYF.

This clonotype occurred many times. The J gene is TRBJ2-5, the V gene TRBV5-1; the match to TRBD1 covers 8 bases. The junction had 8 bases not matched to a gene; V was cut back by 5 bases and J by 2 bases. The CDR3 sequence is 15 residues long. Germline CDR1 and CDR2: SGHRS and YFSETQ. Here the CDR3 reads CASRGTGLPQETQYF. CDR3 coding DNA: TGCGCCAGCAGAGGGACAGGACTACCTCAAGAGACCCAGTACTTC.

This clonotype was seen ten or more times. The chain carries TRBV28 and TRBJ2-6, with a possible D match to TRBD2 (7 bases). V was pared by 4 bases and J by 0 bases, with 19 bases between. This CDR3 has 19 amino acids. Germline lookup yields CDR1 MDHEN and CDR2 SYDVKM. The DNA of the CDR3 is TGTGCCAGCAGTTACCTTTGGGGGGGGGGCGACTCTGGGGCCAACGTCCTGACTTTC. It is translated as CASSYLWGGGDSGANVLTF.

The table lists this clonotype with many counts. The chain links TRBV12-3 or TRBV12-4 to TRBJ2-1, with 11 bases matching TRBD2. V lost 5 bases and J lost 4; bases outside the gene matches: 4. This CDR3 spans 15 amino acids. The CDR3 nucleotides read TGTGCCAGCAGTCATAGCGGGGGGGGGTACAATGAGCAGTTCTTC. This codes for CASSHSGGGYNEQFF.

This clonotype was found many times. The CDR3 loop reads CASSADMNTEAFF. CDR3 nucleotides: TGCGCCAGCAGCGCTGATATGAACACTGAAGCTTTCTTT. V usage is TRBV5-1 and J usage is TRBJ1-1; no clear D gene. The germline V and J ends were trimmed by 4 bases and 0 bases, with 7 bases remaining between them. Germline V CDR1 and CDR2: SGHRS, YFSETQ. The length of the CDR3 is 13 residues.

This clonotype was seen repeatedly, ten times or more. The chain combines TRBV7-2 with TRBJ2-7, with TRBD1 matching 8 bases. CDR1 is SGHTA, CDR2 FQGNSA, per germline. V shed 1 base, J shed 6 bases, and the junction held 5 bases outside the gene matches. This CDR3 is built from 14 residues. CDR3 nucleotides: TGTGCCAGCAGCTTAGGGGGACAGGTATCCGAGCAGTACTTC. Translating it yields CASSLGGQVSEQYF.

This clonotype appeared many times. The chain carries TRBV5-1 and TRBJ1-2, with D maybe TRBD1 (6 bases). The CDR3 totals 14 residues. Germline assignment: CDR1 SGHRS and CDR2 YFSETQ. Trimming stripped 0 bases from V and 3 bases from J, with 9 bases between. The chain's CDR3 is CASSLGQADYGYTF. In nucleotides, the CDR3 is TGCGCCAGCAGCTTGGGACAGGCCGACTATGGCTACACCTTC.

This clonotype was counted many times. The V call is TRBV5-1, the J call TRBJ1-5; 7 bases are a match to TRBD1. V shed 4 bases, J shed 3 bases, and the junction held 7 bases outside the gene matches. CDR3 length: 15 residues. Germline loops: CDR1 SGHRS, CDR2 YFSETQ. Here the CDR3 reads CASSTTGEANQPQHF. The CDR3, as DNA: TGCGCCAGCAGCACCACAGGGGAGGCCAATCAGCCCCAGCATTTT.

This clonotype has ten or more counts. The genes are TRBV28 and TRBJ2-7; D possibly corresponds to TRBD1 (6 bases). CDR1 and CDR2 (germline): MDHEN, SYDVKM. V was pared by 9 bases and J by 2 bases, with 14 bases between. The CDR3 totals 13 residues. The CDR3 reads CASKLRQAYEQYF. Here the CDR3 DNA reads TGTGCCAGTAAACTTCGACAGGCCTACGAGCAGTACTTC.

There are many counts of this clonotype. The chain is built from TRBV20-1 and TRBJ2-2; 8 nucleotides align to TRBD2. The CDR3 has 14 residues. The trim removed 6 bases at V and 4 bases at J, leaving 7 bases unmatched. Germline V gene sequence: CDR1 DFQATT, CDR2 SNEGSKA (reference sequence). DNA for the CDR3: TGCAGTGCGGAAGTGACTAGCGCCACCGGGGAGCTGTTTTTT. Translation gives CSAEVTSATGELFF.

The table lists this clonotype with many counts. This rearrangement joins TRBV24-1 to TRBJ2-5; D call uncertain. The length of the CDR3 is 14 residues. V lost 4 bases and J lost 1, with 9 bases in between. Germline CDR1 is KGHDR and CDR2 is SFDVKD. In DNA, the CDR3 is TGTGCCACCAGTGACCAATGGGGCCAAGAGACCCAGTACTTC. Its translation is CATSDQWGQETQYF.

This clonotype appeared many times. This chain links TRBV3-1 with TRBJ2-1, with 9 bases lining up with TRBD2. This CDR3 comprises 16 residues. The J segment lost 2 bases and the V segment lost 4 bases, leaving 6 bases of the junction unmatched. From germline, CDR1 is LGHDT and CDR2 YNNKEL (reference sequence). The CDR3 nucleotides read TGTGCCAGCAGCCGGTCGTCTAGCGGGGCCTACAATGAGCAGTTCTTC. It encodes CASSRSSSGAYNEQFF.

This clonotype was seen repeatedly, ten times or more. DNA of the CDR3: TGTGCCAGCAGCTTGGATAGCGGGTTTCAGGTCAATGAGCAGTTCTTC. Translation: CASSLDSGFQVNEQFF. The V call is TRBV11-2, the J call TRBJ2-1; 7 nucleotides line up with TRBD2. This CDR3 spans 16 amino acids. Germline CDR1 and CDR2: SGHAT and FQNNGV. With V trimmed by 3 bases and J by 6 bases, 11 bases remained unmatched.

This clonotype has a count of ten or more. This CDR3 is CASSPQERLQGYGYTF. CDR3 nucleotide sequence: TGTGCCAGCAGCCCTCAGGAACGGCTACAGGGCTATGGCTACACCTTC. V and J are TRBV7-9 and TRBJ1-2; a possible D gene is TRBD1 (6 bases). V gave up 5 bases and J gave up 4 bases, with 20 bases separating them. The CDR3 has 16 amino acids. Germline CDR1 SEHNR, CDR2 FQNEAQ (reference sequence).

This clonotype was counted many times. The genes are TRBV20-1 and TRBJ2-7, with 8 positions matching TRBD2. Germline trimming cut 3 bases from V and 3 bases from J; bases unmatched to any gene: 7. Germline V gives CDR1 DFQATT, CDR2 SNEGSKA (reference sequence). CDR3 size: 14 residues. DNA for the CDR3: TGCAGTGCTAGTGCAGGGACTAGTAACTACGAGCAGTACTTC. Protein sequence: CSASAGTSNYEQYF.

This clonotype was seen repeatedly, ten times or more. The chain has TRBV5-1 and TRBJ1-5, with 7 bases matching TRBD1. Germline values: CDR1 SGHRS, CDR2 YFSETQ. V lost 0 bases and J lost 2; bases outside the gene matches: 5. The CDR3 length is 16 residues. The CDR3 DNA follows: TGCGCCAGCAGCTTGGCCAGGGGGGCTGGCAATCAGCCCCAGCATTTT. It encodes CASSLARGAGNQPQHF.

This clonotype was seen at least ten times. The chain carries TRBV5-1 and TRBJ2-1, with D hard to call. CDR3 length: 14 amino acids. Trimming left V 5 bases short and J 2 bases short, with 11 bases between. CDR1 SGHRS and CDR2 YFSETQ come from the germline V gene. The CDR3 DNA sequence: TGCGCCAGCAGTTTATTTTCCACCTACAATGAGCAGTTCTTC. Residues: CASSLFSTYNEQFF.

This clonotype was observed many times. The chain carries TRBV20-1 and TRBJ2-4; no firm D call. The V gene's germline CDR1 is DFQATT and CDR2 SNEGSKA (reference sequence). CDR3 length: 13 amino acids. Trimming shortened V by 3 bases and J by 0 bases, and 6 bases separated the two germline ends. The CDR3: CSASPGAKNIQYF. The CDR3 nucleotides read TGCAGTGCTAGTCCTGGAGCCAAAAACATTCAGTACTTC.

This clonotype was seen repeatedly, ten times or more. The chain combines TRBV5-1 with TRBJ1-1; D possibly corresponds to TRBD1 (5 bases). CDR1 and CDR2 (germline): SGHRS, YFSETQ. CDR3 length equals 17 residues. V lost 0 bases and J lost 4, with 19 bases in between. CDR3 sequence reads: CASSLGQASGGVTEAFF. The CDR3 DNA sequence: TGCGCCAGCAGCTTGGGACAAGCATCGGGAGGGGTCACTGAAGCTTTCTTT.

This clonotype was recorded many times. The chain couples TRBV7-6 to TRBJ1-2; D uncertain. The germline gives CDR1 SGHVS, CDR2 FNYEAQ. The CDR3 runs 14 residues. The germline V and J ends were trimmed by 1 base and 4 bases, with 10 bases remaining between them. The CDR3 here is CASSLDVSFYGYTF. The CDR3, as DNA: TGTGCCAGCAGCTTAGATGTCTCCTTCTATGGCTACACCTTC.

This clonotype has a count of ten or more. The chain couples TRBV4-1 to TRBJ2-7; TRBD2 matches 10 bases. The CDR3 sequence is 16 residues long. Germline loops: CDR1 MGHRA, CDR2 YSYEKL. The V gene end was trimmed by 4 bases and the J gene end by 0 bases; junction bases not matched to a gene: 6. CDR3: CASSLGGLASSYEQYF. The CDR3 bases are TGCGCCAGCAGCCTAGGGGGACTAGCGAGCTCCTACGAGCAGTACTTC.

Remarks on this clonotype: This may arise from a read error, as a much more abundant clone is one base away. The CDR3 coding sequence is TGTGCCAGCGGGGGACAGGGGACGGAGACCCATTACTTC. It yields the protein CASGGQGTETHYF. V and J are TRBV6-6 and TRBJ2-5; 10 bases are a match to TRBD1. CDR1 is MNHNY, CDR2 SVGAGI, per germline (reference sequence). The CDR3 is 13 amino acids.

This clonotype was picked up many times. The J gene is TRBJ2-6, the V gene TRBV5-1; 7 nucleotides match TRBD2. In germline, CDR1 is SGHRS, CDR2 YFSETQ. J was trimmed by 2 bases and V by 4 bases; bases with no gene match: 6. The length of the CDR3 is 16 residues. The CDR3 DNA is TGCGCCAGCAGCCCCCGGGGGGAAGCTGGGGCCAACGTCCTGACTTTC. It encodes CASSPRGEAGANVLTF.

The chain uses TRBV5-5 and TRBJ1-2, with TRBD1 matching over 7 bases. Germline loops: CDR1 SGHKS, CDR2 YYEKEE (reference sequence). The CDR3 contains 14 residues. The V gene end was trimmed by 4 bases and the J gene end by 0 bases; junction bases not matched to a gene: 3. The CDR3 DNA reads as TGTGCCAGCAGCCGGACAGGAGCTAACTATGGCTACACCTTC. This translates into CASSRTGANYGYTF.

This clonotype was detected ten times or more. This chain uses TRBV7-2 with TRBJ2-1; D possibly corresponds to TRBD2 (6 bases). Germline V CDR1 and CDR2: SGHTA, FQGNSA. V gave up 5 bases and J gave up 3 bases, with 11 bases separating them. This CDR3 has 14 amino acids. CDR3 in amino acids: CASSAGPSYNEQFF. The CDR3 nucleotides read TGTGCCAGCAGCGCGGGACCGAGCTACAATGAGCAGTTCTTC. Based on the CDR3 plus reference TRBV7-2 and TRBJ2-1, the full variable domain is GAGVSQSPSNKVTEKGKDVELRCDPISGHTALYWYRQSLGQGLEFLIYFQGNSAPDKSGLPSDRFSAERTGGSVSTLTIQRTQQEDSAVYLCASSAGPSYNEQFFGPGTRLTVL.